The 15 T cell receptor beta chains in this list originate from one sample, sequenced in a study of blood T cell repertoires in COVID-19. Data came from immunoSEQ multiplex PCR; TCRdb stores just in-frame clones and leaves some out. The data show 150,000 to 160,000 clones, with 65% to 90% seen just once and almost 10% held by the top ten. The sample was peripheral blood. The source is a woman in her forties or fifties with acute or convalescent COVID-19.

This chain uses TRBV6-4 with TRBJ1-2; D remains ambiguous. CDR3 length: 13 residues. CDR1 is MRHNA, CDR2 SNTAGT, per germline. Trimming removed 2 bases at V and 7 bases at J, with 11 bases between. The CDR3 DNA sequence: TGTGCCAGCAGTGACACGTACCGAGGTGGCTACACCTTC. This codes for CASSDTYRGGYTF.

The CDR3 reads CASSRRTGGNTEAFF. The DNA of the CDR3 is TGTGCCAGCAGCCGTCGGACAGGGGGGAACACTGAAGCTTTCTTT. This chain uses TRBV6-5 with TRBJ1-1, with 10 bases aligning to TRBD1. The CDR3 consists of 15 residues. Trimming at V came to 6 bases and at J to 1 base, leaving 5 bases not matched to a gene. Germline CDR1 and CDR2: MNHEY and SVGAGI.

This chain uses TRBV3-1 (or the pseudogene TRBV3-2) with TRBJ2-3; D may be TRBD2 (6 bases). From germline, CDR1 is LGHDT and CDR2 YNNKEL (reference sequence). The CDR3 extends over 14 amino acids. The germline V and J ends were trimmed by 1 base and 4 bases, with 9 bases remaining between them. CDR3 nucleotides: TGTGCCAGCAGCCAAGGACTAGTCTCAGATACGCAGTATTTT. Protein: CASSQGLVSDTQYF.

This clone was detected only a few times. The CDR3 DNA reads TGCGCCAGCCTCCCAACGGCGGGGATGAACACTGAAGCTTTCTTT. This sequence encodes CASLPTAGMNTEAFF. The V call is TRBV5-1, the J call TRBJ1-1; D gene ambiguous. Trimming left V 7 bases short and J 0 bases short, with 16 bases between. The CDR3 has 15 residues. Germline-derived CDR1 and CDR2 are SGHRS and YFSETQ.

The rearrangement links TRBV5-1 to TRBJ2-2, with TRBD1 matching over 11 bases. Germline trimming cut 4 bases from V and 4 bases from J; bases unmatched to any gene: 6. Germline CDR1 is SGHRS and CDR2 is YFSETQ. This CDR3 contains 16 residues. CDR3 bases: TGCGCCAGCAGCGATGGGACAGGGGGAGGCACCGGGGAGCTGTTTTTT. This encodes CASSDGTGGGTGELFF.

V and J are TRBV4-1 and TRBJ2-1; the match to TRBD1 covers 9 bases. This CDR3 is built from 14 residues. Losses at the gene ends were 4 bases for V and 5 bases for J; bases not matched to a gene: 3. Germline loops: CDR1 MGHRA, CDR2 YSYEKL. CDR3 region: CASSRRDRDNEQFF. The DNA for the CDR3 is TGCGCCAGCAGCCGACGGGACAGGGACAATGAGCAGTTCTTC.

This clone was seen a single time. V and J are TRBV7-2 and TRBJ1-3, with 7 bases identical to TRBD1. This CDR3 comprises 15 residues. V shed 4 bases and J 4 bases; nucleotides not matched to a gene: 7. Germline V CDR1 and CDR2: SGHTA, FQGNSA. For the CDR3, the DNA is TGTGCCAGCAGCTCCTCGGGACAGACCGGAAACACCATATATTTT. Translated, it gives CASSSSGQTGNTIYF.

The J gene is TRBJ2-2, the V gene TRBV9; 9 bases are shared with TRBD2. The CDR3 runs to 14 residues. The trim removed 5 bases at V and 4 bases at J, leaving 3 bases unmatched. The V gene's germline CDR1 is SGDLS and CDR2 YYNGEE. The CDR3 sequence: CASSLRGGTGELFF. The CDR3 DNA reads TGTGCCAGCAGTTTGCGGGGGGGCACCGGGGAGCTGTTTTTT.

The chain links TRBV5-4 to TRBJ2-5, with 7 nucleotides matching TRBD2. V dropped 3 bases and J dropped 5; count of bases not matched to a gene: 13. The CDR3 runs to 16 residues. CDR1 is SGHNT and CDR2 is YYREEE in the germline V gene (reference sequence). DNA of the CDR3: TGTGCCAGCAGCTCGGTGGGAGCGGGGTACAGCGAGACCCAGTACTTC. Encoded protein: CASSSVGAGYSETQYF.

This clone has a count of ten or more. The chain recombines TRBV6-5 with TRBJ1-2; 11 bases line up with TRBD1. This CDR3 spans 15 amino acids. The V gene end was trimmed by 2 bases and the J gene end by 5 bases; junction bases not matched to a gene: 4. CDR1 and CDR2 from the germline V gene are MNHEY and SVGAGI. CDR3 sequence: CASSYQGQGAYGYTF. CDR3 in DNA: TGTGCCAGCAGTTACCAAGGACAGGGGGCATATGGCTACACCTTC.

The chain couples TRBV9 to TRBJ2-7; D is unclear. The CDR3 loop spans 14 amino acids. The V gene's germline CDR1 is SGDLS and CDR2 YYNGEE. Trimming took 0 bases from V and 0 from J, leaving 7 bases between them. CDR3 region: CASSVGQNSYEQYF. The CDR3 bases are TGTGCCAGCAGCGTAGGGCAGAACTCCTACGAGCAGTACTTC.

This rearrangement joins TRBV10-3 to TRBJ1-3; 7 bases map to TRBD1. The CDR3 covers 16 residues. Germline-derived CDR1 and CDR2 are ENHRY and SYGVKD. Germline trimming cut 3 bases from V and 1 base from J; bases unmatched to any gene: 6. The CDR3 loop reads CAISDSGTASGNTIYF. The CDR3 bases are TGTGCCATCAGTGACTCCGGGACAGCGTCTGGAAACACCATATATTTT.

This chain uses TRBV7-9 with TRBJ2-7; D unresolved. Germline V lookup: CDR1 SEHNR, CDR2 FQNEAQ (reference sequence). V lost 1 base and J lost 8, with 12 bases in between. CDR3 size: 13 residues. CDR3 in DNA: TGTGCCAGCAGCTTAGGAGGTTCAGACCAGCAGTACTTC. Translating gives CASSLGGSDQQYF.

This clone was found a few times. This rearrangement joins TRBV6-6 to TRBJ1-3, with TRBD1 identical over 9 bases. V lost 6 bases and J lost 4; bases outside the gene matches: 7. Per germline, CDR1 MNHNY and CDR2 SVGAGI (reference sequence). The CDR3 runs to 15 residues. In DNA form, the CDR3 reads TGTGCCAGCAGGGGACAGGGAACAGTCGGAAACACCATATATTTT. Its translation: CASRGQGTVGNTIYF.

The rearrangement joins TRBV18 to TRBJ1-5; the D is unclear. Trimming left V 2 bases short and J 0 bases short, with 11 bases between. The CDR3 has 16 amino acids. Germline V gene sequence: CDR1 KGHSH, CDR2 LQKENI. The CDR3 DNA sequence: TGTGCCAGCTCACCATTCGGGTCGAATAGCAATCAGCCCCAGCATTTT. Protein sequence: CASSPFGSNSNQPQHF.